The clone carrying this T cell receptor beta chain has a handful of counts. As yet, its antigen is unknown. The data were obtained in a study of response to subunit inactivated influenza vaccine. Findings and caveats of the study: The authors put forward the suggestion that each seasonal influenza vaccination may bring in only a limited number of new T cells.

TCRdb analysed the RT-PCR reads with MiXCR anew, one entry per CDR3 protein. This sample has about 500,000 distinct CDR3 sequences, with about 17% found just once. The material sequenced was CD4+ T cells sorted from PBMCs, taken less than 30 months after vaccination. This sequence was found in a man between 50 and 75 years old who received an inactivated influenza vaccine.

The CDR3 is CAWSPAGNQPQHF. The CDR3 coding sequence is TGTGCCTGGAGCCCAGCTGGGAATCAGCCCCAGCATTTT. The V call is TRBV30, the J call TRBJ1-5; D ambiguous. Germline CDR1 reads GTSNPN; CDR2 reads SVGIG (reference sequence). Trimming pared 3 bases from V and 4 bases from J, leaving 10 bases between. This CDR3 has 13 amino acids. Looking up the rest from reference TRBV30 and TRBJ1-5 gives the full variable domain: SQTIHQWPATLVQPVGSPLSLECTVEGTSNPNLYWYRQAAGRGLQLLFYSVGIGQISSEVPQNLSASRPQDRQFILSSKKLLLSDSGFYLCAWSPAGNQPQHFGDGTRLSIL.